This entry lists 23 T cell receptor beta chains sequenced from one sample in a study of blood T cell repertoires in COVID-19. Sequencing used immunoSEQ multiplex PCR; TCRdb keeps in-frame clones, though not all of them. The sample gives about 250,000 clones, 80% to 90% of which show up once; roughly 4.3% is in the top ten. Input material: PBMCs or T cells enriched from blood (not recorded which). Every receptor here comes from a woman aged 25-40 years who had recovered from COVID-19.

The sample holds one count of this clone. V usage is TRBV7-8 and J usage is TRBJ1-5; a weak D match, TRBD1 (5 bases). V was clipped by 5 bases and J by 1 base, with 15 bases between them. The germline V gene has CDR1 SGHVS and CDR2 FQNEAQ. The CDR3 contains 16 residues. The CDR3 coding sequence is TGTGCCAGCAGCCCCGGCGGGGGGGGAAGCAATCAGCCCCAGCATTTT. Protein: CASSPGGGGSNQPQHF.

CDR3 amino acids: CASSQPAGMGTGELFF. In DNA form, the CDR3 reads TGTGCCAGCAGCCAACCAGCAGGGATGGGCACCGGGGAGCTGTTTTTT. The rearrangement links TRBV3-1 (or the pseudogene TRBV3-2) to TRBJ2-2; the D gene is possibly TRBD1 (5 bases). In germline, CDR1 is LGHDT, CDR2 YNNKEL (reference sequence). V shed 2 bases and J shed 4 bases, with 14 bases lying between them. The CDR3 sequence is 16 residues long.

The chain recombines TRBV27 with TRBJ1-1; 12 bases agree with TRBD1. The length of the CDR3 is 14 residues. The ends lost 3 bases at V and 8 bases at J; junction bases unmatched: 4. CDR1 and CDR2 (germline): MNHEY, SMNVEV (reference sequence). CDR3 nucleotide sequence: TGTGCCAGCAGTTTTGGGACAGGGGGCGCAGAAGCTTTCTTT. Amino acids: CASSFGTGGAEAFF.

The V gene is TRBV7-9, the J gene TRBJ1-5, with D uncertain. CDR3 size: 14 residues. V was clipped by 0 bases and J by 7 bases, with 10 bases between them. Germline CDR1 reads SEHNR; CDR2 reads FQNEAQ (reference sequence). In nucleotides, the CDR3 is TGTGCCAGCAGCTTAGCCGGAGTAGGCCAGCCCCAGCATTTT. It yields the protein CASSLAGVGQPQHF.

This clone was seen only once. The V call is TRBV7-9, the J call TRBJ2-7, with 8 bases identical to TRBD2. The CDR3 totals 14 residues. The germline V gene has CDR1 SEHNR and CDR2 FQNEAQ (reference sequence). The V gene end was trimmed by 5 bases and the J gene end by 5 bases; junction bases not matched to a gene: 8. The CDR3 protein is CASSPGLVSDEQYF. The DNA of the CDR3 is TGTGCCAGCAGCCCGGGACTAGTGAGCGACGAGCAGTACTTC.

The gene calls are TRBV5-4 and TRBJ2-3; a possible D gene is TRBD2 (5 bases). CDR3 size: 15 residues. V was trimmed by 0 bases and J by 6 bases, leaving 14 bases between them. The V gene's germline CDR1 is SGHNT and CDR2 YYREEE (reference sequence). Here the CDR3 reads CASSLASSHPDTQYF. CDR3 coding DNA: TGTGCCAGCAGCTTGGCTAGCAGCCACCCTGATACGCAGTATTTT. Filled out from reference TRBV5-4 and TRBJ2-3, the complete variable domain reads ETGVTQSPTHLIKTRGQQVTLRCSSQSGHNTVSWYQQALGQGPQFIFQYYREEENGRGNFPPRFSGLQFPNYSSELNVNALELDDSALYLCASSLASSHPDTQYFGPGTRLTVL.

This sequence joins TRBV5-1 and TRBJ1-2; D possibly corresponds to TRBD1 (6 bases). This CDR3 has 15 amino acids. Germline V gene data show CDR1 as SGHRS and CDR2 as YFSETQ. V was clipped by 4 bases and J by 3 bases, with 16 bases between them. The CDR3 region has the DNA TGCGCCAGCAGCAATAACCCAGGGGATCACTATGGCTACACCTTC. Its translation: CASSNNPGDHYGYTF.

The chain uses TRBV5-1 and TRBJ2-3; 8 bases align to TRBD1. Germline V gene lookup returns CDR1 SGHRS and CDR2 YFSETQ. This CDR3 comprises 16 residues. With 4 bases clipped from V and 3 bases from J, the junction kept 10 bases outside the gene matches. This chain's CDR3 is CASSRTGQGGTDTQYF. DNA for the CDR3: TGCGCCAGCAGCCGAACTGGACAGGGTGGGACAGATACGCAGTATTTT.

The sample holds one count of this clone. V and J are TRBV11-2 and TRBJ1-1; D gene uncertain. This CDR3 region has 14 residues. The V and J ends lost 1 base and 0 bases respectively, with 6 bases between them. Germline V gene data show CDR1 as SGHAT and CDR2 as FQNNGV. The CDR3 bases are TGTGCCAGCAGCTTAGCTCCCGTGAACACTGAAGCTTTCTTT. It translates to CASSLAPVNTEAFF.

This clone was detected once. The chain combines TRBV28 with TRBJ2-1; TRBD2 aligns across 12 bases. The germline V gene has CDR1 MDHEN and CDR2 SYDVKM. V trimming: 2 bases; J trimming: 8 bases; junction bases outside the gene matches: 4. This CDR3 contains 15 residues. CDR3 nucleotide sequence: TGTGCCAGCAGTTTAACTAGCGGGGGGTTGGATGAGCAGTTCTTC. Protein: CASSLTSGGLDEQFF.

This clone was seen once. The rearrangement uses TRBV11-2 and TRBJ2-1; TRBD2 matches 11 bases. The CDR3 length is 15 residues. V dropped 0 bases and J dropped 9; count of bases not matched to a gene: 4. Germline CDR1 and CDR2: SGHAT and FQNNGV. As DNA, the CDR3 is TGTGCCAGCAGCTTAGAACGGGGGACTAGCGGTGAGCAGTTCTTC. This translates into CASSLERGTSGEQFF.

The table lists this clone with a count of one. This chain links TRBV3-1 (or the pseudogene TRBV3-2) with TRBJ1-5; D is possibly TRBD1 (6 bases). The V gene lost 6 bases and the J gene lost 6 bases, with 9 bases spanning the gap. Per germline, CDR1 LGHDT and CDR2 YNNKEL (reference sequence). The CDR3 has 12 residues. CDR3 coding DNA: TGTGCCAGCAGACAGGGCAGTCAGCCCCAGCATTTT. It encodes CASRQGSQPQHF.

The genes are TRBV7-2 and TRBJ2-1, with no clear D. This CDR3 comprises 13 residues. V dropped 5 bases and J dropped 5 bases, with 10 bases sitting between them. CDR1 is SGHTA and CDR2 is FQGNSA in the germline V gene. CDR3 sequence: CASSPGPDNEQFF. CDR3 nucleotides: TGTGCCAGCAGCCCCGGTCCGGACAATGAGCAGTTCTTC. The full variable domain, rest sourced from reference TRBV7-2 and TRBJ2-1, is GAGVSQSPSNKVTEKGKDVELRCDPISGHTALYWYRQSLGQGLEFLIYFQGNSAPDKSGLPSDRFSAERTGGSVSTLTIQRTQQEDSAVYLCASSPGPDNEQFFGPGTRLTVL.

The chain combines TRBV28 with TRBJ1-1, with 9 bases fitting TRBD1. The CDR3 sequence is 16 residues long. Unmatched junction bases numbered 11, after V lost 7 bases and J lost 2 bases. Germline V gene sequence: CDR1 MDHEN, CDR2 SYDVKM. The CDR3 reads CASNDYRGRGNTEAFF. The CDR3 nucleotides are TGTGCCAGCAACGATTACAGGGGGCGCGGAAACACTGAAGCTTTCTTT. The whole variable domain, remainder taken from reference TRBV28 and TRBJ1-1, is DVKVTQSSRYLVKRTGEKVFLECVQDMDHENMFWYRQDPGLGLRLIYFSYDVKMKEKGDIPEGYSVSREKKERFSLILESASTNQTSMYLCASNDYRGRGNTEAFFGQGTRLTVV.

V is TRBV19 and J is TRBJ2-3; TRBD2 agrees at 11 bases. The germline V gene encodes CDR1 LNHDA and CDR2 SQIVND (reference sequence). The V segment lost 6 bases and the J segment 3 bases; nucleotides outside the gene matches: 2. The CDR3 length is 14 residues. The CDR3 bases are TGTGCCAGTAGACTAGCGGGAGCGACAGATACGCAGTATTTT. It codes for CASRLAGATDTQYF.

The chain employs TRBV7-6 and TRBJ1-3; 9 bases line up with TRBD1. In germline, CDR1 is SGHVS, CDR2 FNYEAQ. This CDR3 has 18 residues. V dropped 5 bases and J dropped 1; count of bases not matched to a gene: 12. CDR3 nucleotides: TGTGCCAGCAGCGACTTTGGACAGGGGATGGGGTCTGGAAACACCATATATTTT. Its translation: CASSDFGQGMGSGNTIYF.

The CDR3 region is CASNQGGDTYTDTQYF. In nucleotides, the CDR3 is TGTGCCAGCAATCAAGGAGGGGATACTTACACAGATACGCAGTATTTT. The chain employs TRBV9 and TRBJ2-3, with D possibly being TRBD2 (6 bases). The CDR3 length is 16 residues. The V gene's germline CDR1 is SGDLS and CDR2 YYNGEE. The V end lost 6 bases, the J end lost 2 bases, and 19 bases lay between the germline ends.

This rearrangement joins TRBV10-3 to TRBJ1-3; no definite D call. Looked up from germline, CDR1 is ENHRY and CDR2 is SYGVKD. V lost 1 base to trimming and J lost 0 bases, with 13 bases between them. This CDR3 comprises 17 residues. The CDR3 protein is CAISEWGVSDSGNTIYF. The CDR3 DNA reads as TGTGCCATCAGTGAGTGGGGAGTGTCGGACTCTGGAAACACCATATATTTT.

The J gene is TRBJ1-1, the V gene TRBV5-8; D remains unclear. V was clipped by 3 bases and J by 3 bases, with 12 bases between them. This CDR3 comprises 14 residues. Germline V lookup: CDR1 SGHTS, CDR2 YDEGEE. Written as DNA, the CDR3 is TGTGCCAGCAGCTACTCCCTCCGGGACACTGAAGCTTTCTTT. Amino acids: CASSYSLRDTEAFF.

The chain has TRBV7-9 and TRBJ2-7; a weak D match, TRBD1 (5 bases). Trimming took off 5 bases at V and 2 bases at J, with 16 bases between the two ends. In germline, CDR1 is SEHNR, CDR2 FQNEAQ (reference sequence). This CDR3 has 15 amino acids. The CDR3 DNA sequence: TGTGCCAGCAGCCCACCTCAGGGTAACACCTACGAGCAGTACTTC. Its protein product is CASSPPQGNTYEQYF.

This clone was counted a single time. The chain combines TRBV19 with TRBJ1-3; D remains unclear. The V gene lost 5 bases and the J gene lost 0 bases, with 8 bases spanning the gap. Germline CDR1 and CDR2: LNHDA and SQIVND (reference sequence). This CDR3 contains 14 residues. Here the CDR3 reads CASSSLPSGNTIYF. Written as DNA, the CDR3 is TGTGCCAGTAGTTCTCTACCCTCTGGAAACACCATATATTTT.

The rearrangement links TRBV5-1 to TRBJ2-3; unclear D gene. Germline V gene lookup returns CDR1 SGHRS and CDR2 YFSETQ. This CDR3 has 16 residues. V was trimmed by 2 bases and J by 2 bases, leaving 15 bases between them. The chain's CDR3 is CASSFPGPQPTDTQYF. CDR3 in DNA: TGCGCCAGCAGCTTCCCGGGTCCCCAACCCACAGATACGCAGTATTTT.

As DNA, the CDR3 is TGTGCCAGCAGCGGGTCCGGGACAGGCGTAATATGGGGGCCGCAGCCCCAGCATTTT. It yields the protein CASSGSGTGVIWGPQPQHF. The chain uses TRBV28 and TRBJ1-5; 8 nucleotides align to TRBD1. V lost 6 bases, J lost 7 bases, and 23 bases stayed unmatched. This CDR3 is built from 19 residues. Germline V lookup: CDR1 MDHEN, CDR2 SYDVKM.